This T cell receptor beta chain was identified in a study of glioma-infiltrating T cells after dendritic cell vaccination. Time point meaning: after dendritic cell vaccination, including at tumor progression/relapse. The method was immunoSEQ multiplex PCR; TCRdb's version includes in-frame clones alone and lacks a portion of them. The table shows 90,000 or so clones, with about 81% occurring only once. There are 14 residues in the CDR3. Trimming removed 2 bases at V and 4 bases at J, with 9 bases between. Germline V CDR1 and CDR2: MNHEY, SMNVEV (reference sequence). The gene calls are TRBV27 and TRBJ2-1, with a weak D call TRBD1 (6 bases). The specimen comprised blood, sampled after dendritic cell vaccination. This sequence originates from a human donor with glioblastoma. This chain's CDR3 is CASSLTGSYNEQFF. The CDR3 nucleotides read TGTGCCAGCAGTTTAACAGGGTCATACAATGAGCAGTTCTTC.